Below, one T cell receptor beta chain is given with its context. This entry is derived from a study of blood T cell repertoires in COVID-19. Participants reported their clinical history, and cohort assignment relied on those reports. Two negative PCRs, clearance, or symptom resolution had been documented for recovered Cohort 3 donors. The CDR3 is 16 amino acids. Trimming removed 0 bases from V and 7 bases from J; junction bases left unmatched: 4. The germline gives CDR1 MNHEY, CDR2 SMNVEV (reference sequence). Authors' analysis steps: Estimation of nucleated cell counts was performed using reference gene primer amplification. Produced via immunoSEQ multiplex PCR; TCRdb's table is partial and in-frame only. That table is the source of V, J and clone size, and D and trimming were worked out from the DNA. The sample has just over 350,000 clones; less than 90% are singletons.

The chain has TRBV27 and TRBJ2-1, with 12 positions matching TRBD2. The sequencing input was PBMCs or T cells enriched from blood (not recorded which). The receptor was isolated from a young woman who had recovered from COVID-19. CDR3 DNA sequence: TGTGCCAGCAGTTTATCGACTAGCGGGAGTATTAATGAGCAGTTCTTC. Amino acids: CASSLSTSGSINEQFF.